This TCR beta chain was documented in a study of T cells after yellow fever vaccination. Study summary: Fractions of low cell number were prepared using SMART-Seq v4 Ultra Low Input. Study results and limitations: Bulk-population clonotypes that are abundant could appear as contaminants in FACS-sorted repertoires.

This CDR3 is 11 amino acids long. V lost 6 bases and J lost 6, with 6 bases in between. Germline CDR1 MNHNY, CDR2 SVGAGI (reference sequence). This clonotype was counted between two and nine times. Its antigen remains unknown. In making TCR cDNA, 5'RACE template switching added a universal primer site and UMIs to it. TCRdb reprocessed the 5' RACE reads via MiXCR and lists one record per CDR3 protein. The sample records about 160,000 distinct CDR3 sequences, roughly 9% being singletons. The V call is TRBV6-6, the J call TRBJ1-5, with D unresolved. This sequence was found in a man aged 18 to 29 who received the YFV17D yellow fever vaccine. Sequenced material: CD8+ T cells sorted from PBMCs, taken 45 days after the yellow fever booster vaccination. CDR3 sequence (DNA): TGTGCCAGCAGCCCGGGTCAGCCCCAGCATTTT. Translating gives CASSPGQPQHF.